This passage covers 30 T cell receptor beta chains from one sample sequenced in a study of PD-1 blockade in classical Hodgkin lymphoma. Here immunoSEQ multiplex PCR was the method, and the copy in TCRdb shows in-frame clones only, minus some. Of some 58,000 clones detected, about 90% appear once; the ten largest clones hold 10%. Indicated time point: cycle 4 day 1 (C4D1), after 6 weeks of nivolumab. Each patient experienced a relapse that followed autologous stem cell transplantation, and brentuximab vedotin exposure varied. The source material was peripheral blood mononuclear cells (PBMCs), sampled before the fourth cycle of nivolumab. Receptors were obtained from a human donor with classical Hodgkin lymphoma.

The V and J genes are TRBV18 and TRBJ1-2; D remains ambiguous. The length of the CDR3 is 12 residues. Germline V gives CDR1 KGHSH, CDR2 LQKENI. V lost 6 bases and J 6 bases, leaving 11 bases between the germline ends. The CDR3 reads CASSMKGDGYTF. CDR3 sequence (DNA): TGTGCCAGCTCTATGAAGGGTGATGGCTACACCTTC.

V and J are TRBV5-1 and TRBJ1-1; possibly TRBD1 for D (6 bases). The V and J ends lost 1 base and 7 bases respectively, with 14 bases between them. The CDR3 runs to 14 residues. The germline V gene encodes CDR1 SGHRS and CDR2 YFSETQ. The CDR3 here is CASSLTGNDGEAFF. CDR3 DNA sequence: TGCGCCAGCAGCTTGACAGGGAACGACGGTGAAGCTTTCTTT. Using reference TRBV5-1 and TRBJ1-1 for the parts outside the CDR3, the full variable domain is KAGVTQTPRYLIKTRGQQVTLSCSPISGHRSVSWYQQTPGQGLQFLFEYFSETQRNKGNFPGRFSGRQFSNSRSEMNVSTLELGDSALYLCASSLTGNDGEAFFGQGTRLTVV.

The chain combines TRBV6-5 with TRBJ2-7; D is unresolved. The CDR3 is 15 amino acids. V was clipped by 2 bases and J by 5 bases, with 16 bases between them. CDR1 MNHEY and CDR2 SVGAGI come from the germline V gene. CDR3 sequence reads: CASSYGPGITDEQYF. CDR3 nucleotide sequence: TGTGCCAGCAGTTACGGACCCGGAATTACGGACGAGCAGTACTTC.

This sequence joins TRBV5-4 and TRBJ1-1, with D unresolved. Trimming took 4 bases from V and 2 from J, leaving 15 bases between them. Germline V gives CDR1 SGHNT, CDR2 YYREEE (reference sequence). The CDR3 has 15 amino acids. CDR3 sequence (DNA): TGTGCCAGCAGCCCTGCGGTCAGGAAAAACACTGAAGCTTTCTTT. Translation gives CASSPAVRKNTEAFF.

The chain links TRBV21-1 to TRBJ2-3; the D call in the table, TRBD2, was not verified against the DNA. TRBV21-1 is a pseudogene locus. This CDR3 region has 14 residues. This CDR3 is CASTFSGSTDTQYF. The CDR3 DNA follows: TGTGCCAGCACCTTCTCGGGGAGCACAGATACGCAGTATTTT.

The DNA of the CDR3 is TGTGCCAGCAGTGAATATGTCCACTACGAGCAGTACTTC. As protein: CASSEYVHYEQYF. The chain is built from TRBV25-1 and TRBJ2-7; D unresolved. CDR3 size: 13 residues. Between the trimmed V and J ends, which lost 0 bases and 3 bases, there was a span of 6 bases. The V gene's germline CDR1 is MGHDK and CDR2 SYGVNS.

V usage is TRBV18 and J usage is TRBJ2-1, with 7 bases that match TRBD1. The CDR3 sequence is 16 residues long. The germline V gene has CDR1 KGHSH and CDR2 LQKENI. Trimming cost V 0 bases and J 5 bases; bases outside gene matches: 7. CDR3 DNA: TGTGCCAGCTCACCACCGGGACAGATTCCGAACAATGAGCAGTTCTTC. Its protein is CASSPPGQIPNNEQFF.

The CDR3 nucleotides are TGTGCCAGCAGCTTACTGGGCCTACCTAACTATGGCTACACCTTC. This encodes CASSLLGLPNYGYTF. The chain recombines TRBV7-9 with TRBJ1-2; D unresolved. The CDR3 is 15 amino acids. CDR1 and CDR2 from the germline V gene are SEHNR and FQNEAQ (reference sequence). Trimming took 2 bases from V and 0 from J, leaving 10 bases between them.

This clone was observed a handful of times. The V and J genes are TRBV30 and TRBJ1-1; D gene unclear. Germline V lookup: CDR1 GTSNPN, CDR2 SVGIG (reference sequence). The CDR3 covers 14 residues. Trimming left V 0 bases short and J 3 bases short, with 11 bases between. The CDR3 here is CAWSVRTEDTEAFF. The CDR3 DNA follows: TGTGCCTGGAGTGTCAGGACGGAGGACACTGAAGCTTTCTTT.

The CDR3 DNA sequence: TGTGCCAGCAGTTTATCCTGGGGCACTGAAGCTTTCTTT. The encoded protein is CASSLSWGTEAFF. V and J are TRBV27 and TRBJ1-1; no clear D gene. Trimming took 0 bases from V and 4 from J, leaving 6 bases between them. The CDR3 spans 13 residues. The germline gives CDR1 MNHEY, CDR2 SMNVEV (reference sequence).

This sequence joins TRBV30 and TRBJ1-2; TRBD1 matches 11 bases. Unmatched junction bases numbered 8, after V lost 2 bases and J lost 6 bases. CDR3 size: 15 residues. Per germline, CDR1 GTSNPN and CDR2 SVGIG (reference sequence). The CDR3 reads CAWSPGQGASHGYTF. The CDR3 DNA reads as TGTGCCTGGAGTCCAGGACAGGGGGCTTCTCATGGCTACACCTTC.

Comments on this clone: At one of its ends the junction is not consistent with the germline gene, which may arise from a read error. V usage is TRBV7-9 and J usage is TRBJ1-4; no reliable D call. The CDR3 consists of 9 residues. From germline, CDR1 is SEHNR and CDR2 FQNEAQ (reference sequence). CDR3 bases: TGTGCCAGCAGCTTCCCCCTCGTTTTT. Translating gives CASSFPLVF.

The J gene is TRBJ1-1, the V gene TRBV4-1; D is uncertain. V was shortened by 0 bases and J by 6 bases, with 11 bases between the two germline ends. Germline CDR1 reads MGHRA; CDR2 reads YSYEKL. CDR3 length: 14 residues. CDR3 coding DNA: TGCGCCAGCAGCCAAGAGGGGTATTGTTCTGAAGCTTTCTTT. It translates to CASSQEGYCSEAFF.

The chain's CDR3 is CASSQLTVNTEAFF. The CDR3 DNA reads as TGCGCCAGCAGCCAATTAACAGTGAACACTGAAGCTTTCTTT. This chain joins TRBV4-1 and TRBJ1-1; D is unclear. Germline CDR1 reads MGHRA; CDR2 reads YSYEKL. CDR3 size: 14 residues. Trimming stripped 2 bases from V and 0 bases from J, with 7 bases between.

This clone was counted between two and nine times. V usage is TRBV6-5 and J usage is TRBJ1-1; D unresolved. CDR1 MNHEY and CDR2 SVGAGI come from the germline V gene. The CDR3 runs to 11 residues. V lost 8 bases and J 7 bases, leaving 11 bases between the germline ends. CDR3 in amino acids: CASYRRGEAFF. CDR3 coding DNA: TGTGCCAGCTACCGGCGGGGTGAAGCTTTCTTT.

The V gene is TRBV7-9, the J gene TRBJ1-2; TRBD1 matches at 9 bases. The CDR3 consists of 16 residues. Germline assignment: CDR1 SEHNR and CDR2 FQNEAQ (reference sequence). V lost 3 bases, J lost 3 bases, and 8 bases stayed unmatched. CDR3 nucleotide sequence: TGTGCCAGCAGCTTGCCCGTGAGGGACAGGGACTATGGCTACACCTTC. Translated, it gives CASSLPVRDRDYGYTF.

This clone was detected only a few times. In DNA form, the CDR3 reads TGTGCCAGCCATGATGGGGATTCACCCCTCCACTTT. Its protein is CASHDGDSPLHF. This chain connects TRBV6-1 to TRBJ1-6; D not certain. The CDR3 sequence is 12 residues long. V gave up 8 bases and J gave up 8 bases, with 10 bases separating them. Germline CDR1 reads MNHNS; CDR2 reads SASEGT.

The chain has TRBV19 and TRBJ1-5, with D unclear. Trimming removed 4 bases from V and 2 bases from J, with 9 bases in between. There are 14 residues in the CDR3. Germline-derived CDR1 and CDR2 are LNHDA and SQIVND (reference sequence). CDR3 residues: CASSTSGGNQPQHF. In nucleotides, the CDR3 is TGTGCCAGTAGTACGTCCGGGGGCAATCAGCCCCAGCATTTT.

The chain uses TRBV2 and TRBJ1-2; D gene uncertain. Germline V lookup: CDR1 SNHLY, CDR2 FYNNEI. V was clipped by 8 bases and J by 6 bases, with 10 bases between them. The CDR3 consists of 11 residues. CDR3 region: CASESVNGYTF. In DNA form, the CDR3 reads TGTGCCAGCGAAAGTGTAAATGGCTACACCTTC.

This chain links TRBV5-6 with TRBJ2-3, with a possible D match to TRBD1 (6 bases). This CDR3 has 14 residues. CDR1 SGHDT and CDR2 YYEEEE come from the germline V gene. The V and J ends lost 4 bases and 4 bases respectively, with 13 bases between them. Here the CDR3 DNA reads TGTGCCAGCAGCCTGCAGTCAGGGGCAGATACGCAGTATTTT. It is translated as CASSLQSGADTQYF.

The CDR3: CAITGEPGNTIYF. The CDR3 region has the DNA TGTGCCATCACCGGAGAGCCTGGAAACACCATATATTTT. The chain has TRBV10-3 and TRBJ1-3; D call uncertain. Deletions cut 7 bases from V and 2 bases from J, with 9 bases between. This CDR3 contains 13 residues. Per the germline V gene, CDR1 is ENHRY and CDR2 is SYGVKD.

The chain has TRBV13 and TRBJ1-6, with D unclear. The CDR3 sequence is 17 residues long. Germline V lookup: CDR1 PRHDT, CDR2 FYEKMQ (reference sequence). V lost 5 bases and J lost 0, with 14 bases in between. The CDR3 nucleotides are TGTGCCAGCAGCCTACGTGCGGGGAGCTCCTATAATTCACCCCTCCACTTT. This gives the protein CASSLRAGSSYNSPLHF.

This clone was detected only once. The chain links TRBV12-5 to TRBJ2-3, with 10 bases identical to TRBD2. CDR1 is LGHNT and CDR2 is FRNRAP in the germline V gene. J gave up 9 bases and V 0 bases, and 9 bases lay outside the gene matches. The CDR3 extends over 16 amino acids. CDR3 in amino acids: CASGLVGLAGGGTQYF. The CDR3 nucleotides read TGTGCTAGTGGTTTGGTAGGGTTAGCGGGGGGTGGGACGCAGTATTTT.

The chain carries TRBV11-3 and TRBJ1-1, with no clear D. The CDR3 has 13 amino acids. V lost 3 bases to trimming and J lost 7 bases, with 12 bases between them. The germline V gene has CDR1 SGHNT and CDR2 YENEEA. The DNA of the CDR3 is TGTGCCAGCAGCTTTAAGGACGGCCTTGAAGCTTTCTTT. This gives the protein CASSFKDGLEAFF.

This clone was observed a single time. The rearrangement links TRBV28 to TRBJ1-3; unclear D gene. Germline CDR1 MDHEN, CDR2 SYDVKM. V was shortened by 6 bases and J by 2 bases, with 5 bases between the two germline ends. CDR3 length equals 12 residues. The CDR3 DNA reads TGTGCCAGCAGGAAGGCTGGAAACACCATATATTTT. Translated, it gives CASRKAGNTIYF. Filled out from reference TRBV28 and TRBJ1-3, the complete variable domain reads DVKVTQSSRYLVKRTGEKVFLECVQDMDHENMFWYRQDPGLGLRLIYFSYDVKMKEKGDIPEGYSVSREKKERFSLILESASTNQTSMYLCASRKAGNTIYFGEGSWLTVV.

V and J are TRBV19 and TRBJ1-2, with 9 bases lining up with TRBD1. Germline assignment: CDR1 LNHDA and CDR2 SQIVND (reference sequence). This CDR3 is built from 14 residues. With 5 bases clipped from V and 2 bases from J, the junction kept 3 bases outside the gene matches. As DNA, the CDR3 is TGTGCCAGTAGTTCTGGGACAGGGAACTATGGCTACACCTTC. The encoded protein is CASSSGTGNYGYTF. The full variable domain, its missing parts supplied by reference TRBV19 and TRBJ1-2, is DGGITQSPKYLFRKEGQNVTLSCEQNLNHDAMYWYRQDPGQGLRLIYYSQIVNDFQKGDIAEGYSVSREKKESFPLTVTSAQKNPTAFYLCASSSGTGNYGYTFGSGTRLTVV.

This chain joins TRBV2 and TRBJ2-2; a weak D match, TRBD1 (5 bases). Trimming removed 8 bases from V and 4 bases from J, with 14 bases in between. The CDR3 has 14 amino acids. Germline V gives CDR1 SNHLY, CDR2 FYNNEI. CDR3 region: CASSGREFTGELFF. CDR3 nucleotides: TGTGCCAGCTCGGGCAGGGAATTCACCGGGGAGCTGTTTTTT.

This rearrangement joins TRBV7-6 to TRBJ2-1; D unclear. CDR3 length: 13 amino acids. V lost 3 bases and J lost 9, with 12 bases in between. Germline-derived CDR1 and CDR2 are SGHVS and FNYEAQ. CDR3 residues: CASSFPPHSEQFF. For the CDR3, the DNA is TGTGCCAGCAGCTTCCCTCCCCACAGTGAGCAGTTCTTC. Full variable domain (remainder filled in from reference TRBV7-6 and TRBJ2-1): GAGVSQSPRYKVTKRGQDVALRCDPISGHVSLYWYRQALGQGPEFLTYFNYEAQQDKSGLPNDRFSAERPEGSISTLTIQRTEQRDSAMYRCASSFPPHSEQFFGPGTRLTVL.

This clone was counted a few times. The chain carries TRBV6-5 and TRBJ2-7; TRBD1 matches at 7 bases. The germline V gene has CDR1 MNHEY and CDR2 SVGAGI. J lost 3 bases, V lost 5 bases, and 7 bases had no gene match. This CDR3 has 14 amino acids. CDR3 region: CASSATGTYYEQYF. CDR3 in DNA: TGTGCCAGCAGTGCGACAGGGACATACTACGAGCAGTACTTC.

V gene TRBV19 combines with J gene TRBJ2-3; perhaps TRBD1 as D (5 bases). Trimming shortened V by 5 bases and J by 3 bases, and 12 bases separated the two germline ends. Per germline, CDR1 LNHDA and CDR2 SQIVND (reference sequence). CDR3 length equals 14 residues. The CDR3: CASSQRSGTDTQYF. CDR3 DNA sequence: TGTGCCAGTAGTCAAAGGTCAGGGACAGATACGCAGTATTTT.